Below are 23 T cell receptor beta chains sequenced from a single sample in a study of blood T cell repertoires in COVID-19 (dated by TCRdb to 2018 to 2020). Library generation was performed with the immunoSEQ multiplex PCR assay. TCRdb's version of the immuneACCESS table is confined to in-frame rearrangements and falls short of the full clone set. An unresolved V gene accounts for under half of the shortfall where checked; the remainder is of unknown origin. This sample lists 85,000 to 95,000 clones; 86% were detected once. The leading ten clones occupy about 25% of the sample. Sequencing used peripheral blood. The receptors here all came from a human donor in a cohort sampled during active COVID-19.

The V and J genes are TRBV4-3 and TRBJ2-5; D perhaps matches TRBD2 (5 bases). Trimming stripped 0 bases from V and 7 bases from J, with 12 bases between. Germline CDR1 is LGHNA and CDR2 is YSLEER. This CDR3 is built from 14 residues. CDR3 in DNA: TGCGCCAGCAGCCAAGATTTTAGCGCCGGGACCCAGTACTTC. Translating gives CASSQDFSAGTQYF.

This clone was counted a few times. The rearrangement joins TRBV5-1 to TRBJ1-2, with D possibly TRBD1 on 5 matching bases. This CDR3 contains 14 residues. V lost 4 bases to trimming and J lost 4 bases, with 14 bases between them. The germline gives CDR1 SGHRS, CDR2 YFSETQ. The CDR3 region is CASSVDSFGYGYTF. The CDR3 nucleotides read TGCGCCAGCAGCGTAGACAGTTTTGGCTATGGCTACACCTTC.

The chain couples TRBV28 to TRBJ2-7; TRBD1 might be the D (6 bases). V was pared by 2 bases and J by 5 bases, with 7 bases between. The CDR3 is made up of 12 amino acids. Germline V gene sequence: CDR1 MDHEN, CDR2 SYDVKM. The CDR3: CASSLGGNEQYF. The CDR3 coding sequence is TGTGCCAGCAGTTTAGGGGGCAACGAGCAGTACTTC. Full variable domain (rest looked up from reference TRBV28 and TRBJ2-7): DVKVTQSSRYLVKRTGEKVFLECVQDMDHENMFWYRQDPGLGLRLIYFSYDVKMKEKGDIPEGYSVSREKKERFSLILESASTNQTSMYLCASSLGGNEQYFGPGTRLTVT.

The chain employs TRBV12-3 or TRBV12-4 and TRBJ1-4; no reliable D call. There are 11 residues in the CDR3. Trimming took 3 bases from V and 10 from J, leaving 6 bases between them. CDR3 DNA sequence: TGTGCCAGCAGTTTCGGTGGAAAACTGTTTTTT. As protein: CASSFGGKLFF.

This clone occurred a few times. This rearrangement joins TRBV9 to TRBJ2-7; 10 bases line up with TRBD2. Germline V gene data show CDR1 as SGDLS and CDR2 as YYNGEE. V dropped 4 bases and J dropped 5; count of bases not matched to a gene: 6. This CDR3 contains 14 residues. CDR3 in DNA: TGTGCCAGCAGCTCTAGCGGGAGTCTCGACGAGCAGTACTTC. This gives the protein CASSSSGSLDEQYF.

The CDR3 DNA follows: TGTGCCAGCAGCGTAGAAGACTACGGTGGAGATACGCAGTATTTT. Amino acids: CASSVEDYGGDTQYF. V and J are TRBV9 and TRBJ2-3, with D possibly being TRBD2 (5 bases). Trimming cost V 0 bases and J 5 bases, with 13 bases left between them. The length of the CDR3 is 15 residues. Germline assignment: CDR1 SGDLS and CDR2 YYNGEE. Using reference TRBV9 and TRBJ2-3 for the parts outside the CDR3, the full variable domain is DSGVTQTPKHLITATGQRVTLRCSPRSGDLSVYWYQQSLDQGLQFLIQYYNGEERAKGNILERFSAQQFPDLHSELNLSSLELGDSALYFCASSVEDYGGDTQYFGPGTRLTVL.

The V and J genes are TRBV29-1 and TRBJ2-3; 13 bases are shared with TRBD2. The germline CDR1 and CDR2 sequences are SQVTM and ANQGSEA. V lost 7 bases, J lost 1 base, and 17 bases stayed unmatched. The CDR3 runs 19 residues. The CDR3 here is CSAAGLQGGTSGGTDTQYF. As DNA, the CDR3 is TGCAGCGCCGCCGGGCTGCAGGGGGGGACTAGCGGGGGCACAGATACGCAGTATTTT.

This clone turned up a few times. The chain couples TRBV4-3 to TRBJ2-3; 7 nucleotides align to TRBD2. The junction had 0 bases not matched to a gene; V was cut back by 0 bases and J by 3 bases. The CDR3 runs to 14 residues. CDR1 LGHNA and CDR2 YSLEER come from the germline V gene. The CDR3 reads CASSQDGGTDTQYF. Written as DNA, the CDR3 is TGCGCCAGCAGCCAAGACGGGGGGACAGATACGCAGTATTTT.

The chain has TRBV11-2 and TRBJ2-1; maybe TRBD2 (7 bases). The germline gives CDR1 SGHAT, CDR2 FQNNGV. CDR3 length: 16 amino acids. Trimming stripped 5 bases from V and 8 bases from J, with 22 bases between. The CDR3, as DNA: TGTGCCAGCAGCGCACGAACTAGGGGGGGCCGGGATGAGCAGTTCTTC. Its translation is CASSARTRGGRDEQFF. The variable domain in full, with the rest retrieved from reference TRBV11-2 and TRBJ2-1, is EAGVAQSPRYKIIEKRQSVAFWCNPISGHATLYWYQQILGQGPKLLIQFQNNGVVDDSQLPKDRFSAERLKGVDSTLKIQPAKLEDSAVYLCASSARTRGGRDEQFFGPGTRLTVL.

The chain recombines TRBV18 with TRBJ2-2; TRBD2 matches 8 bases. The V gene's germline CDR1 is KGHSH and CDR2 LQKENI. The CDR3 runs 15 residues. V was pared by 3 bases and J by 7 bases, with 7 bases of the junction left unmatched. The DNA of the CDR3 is TGTGCCAGCTCACCGATCCGGGAGGGAATCGGGGAGCTGTTTTTT. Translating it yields CASSPIREGIGELFF.

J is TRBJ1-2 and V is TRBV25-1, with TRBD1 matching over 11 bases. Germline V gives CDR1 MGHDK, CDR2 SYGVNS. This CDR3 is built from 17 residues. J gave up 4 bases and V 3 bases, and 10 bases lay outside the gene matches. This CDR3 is CASSDYSGTGGAYGYTF. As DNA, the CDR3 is TGTGCCAGCAGTGATTACTCCGGGACAGGGGGTGCCTATGGCTACACCTTC.

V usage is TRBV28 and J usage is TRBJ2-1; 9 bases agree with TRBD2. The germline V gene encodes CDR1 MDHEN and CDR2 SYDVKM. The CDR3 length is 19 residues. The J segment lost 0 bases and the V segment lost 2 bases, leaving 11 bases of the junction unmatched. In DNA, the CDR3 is TGTGCCAGCAGTTTAGGTGCTAGCGGGGTTGCGAGCTCCTACAATGAGCAGTTCTTC. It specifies CASSLGASGVASSYNEQFF.

The CDR3 DNA follows: TGCGCCAGCAGCGGGGAGTCCGAGCAGTACTTC. Its protein product is CASSGESEQYF. The chain links TRBV10-2 to TRBJ2-7; D is possibly TRBD2 (5 bases). The CDR3 is made up of 11 amino acids. Trimming removed 6 bases from V and 6 bases from J, with 9 bases in between. Germline values: CDR1 WSHSY, CDR2 SAAADI.

This CDR3 reads CASRGSGGFQETQYF. The CDR3 bases are TGTGCCAGCAGAGGTAGCGGGGGGTTCCAAGAGACCCAGTACTTC. V usage is TRBV6-5 and J usage is TRBJ2-5; TRBD2 matches 10 bases. Germline V gene lookup returns CDR1 MNHEY and CDR2 SVGAGI. The length of the CDR3 is 15 residues. V trimming: 6 bases; J trimming: 1 base; junction bases outside the gene matches: 5.

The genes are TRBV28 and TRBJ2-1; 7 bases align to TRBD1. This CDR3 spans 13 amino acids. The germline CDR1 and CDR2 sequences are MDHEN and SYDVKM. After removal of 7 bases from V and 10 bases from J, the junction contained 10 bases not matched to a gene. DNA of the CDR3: TGTGCCAGCACCGGGCACAGGGGTATGGAGCAGTTCTTC. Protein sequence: CASTGHRGMEQFF.

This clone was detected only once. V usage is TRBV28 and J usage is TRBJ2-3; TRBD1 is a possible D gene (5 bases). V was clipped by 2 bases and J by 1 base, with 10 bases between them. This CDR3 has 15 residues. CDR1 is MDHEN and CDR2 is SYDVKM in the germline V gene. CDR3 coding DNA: TGTGCCAGCAGTTTACCGGCAGGGCGCACAGATACGCAGTATTTT. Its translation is CASSLPAGRTDTQYF.

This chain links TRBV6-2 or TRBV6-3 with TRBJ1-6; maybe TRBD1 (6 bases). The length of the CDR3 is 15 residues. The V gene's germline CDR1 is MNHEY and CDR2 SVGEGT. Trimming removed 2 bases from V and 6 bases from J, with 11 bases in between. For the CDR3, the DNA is TGTGCCAGCAGTTACCGGGACAAACTTAATTCACCCCTCCACTTT. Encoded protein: CASSYRDKLNSPLHF.

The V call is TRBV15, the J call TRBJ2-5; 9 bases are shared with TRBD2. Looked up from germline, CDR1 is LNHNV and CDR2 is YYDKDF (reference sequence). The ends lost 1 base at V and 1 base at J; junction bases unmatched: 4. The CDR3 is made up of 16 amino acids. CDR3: CATSRAPAGGQETQYF. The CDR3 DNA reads TGTGCCACCAGCAGAGCCCCAGCGGGGGGCCAAGAGACCCAGTACTTC.

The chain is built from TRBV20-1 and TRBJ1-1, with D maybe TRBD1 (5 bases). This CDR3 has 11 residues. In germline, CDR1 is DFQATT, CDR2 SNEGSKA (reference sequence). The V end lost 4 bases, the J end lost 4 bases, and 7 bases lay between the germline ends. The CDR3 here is CSATGFTEAFF. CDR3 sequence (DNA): TGCAGTGCTACAGGGTTCACTGAAGCTTTCTTT.

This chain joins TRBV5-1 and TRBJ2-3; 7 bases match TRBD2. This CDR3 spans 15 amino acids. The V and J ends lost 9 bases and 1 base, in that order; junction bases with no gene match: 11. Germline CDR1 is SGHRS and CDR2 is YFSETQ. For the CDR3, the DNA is TGCGCCACAACCACTAGAGGACTAGGCACAGATACGCAGTATTTT. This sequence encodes CATTTRGLGTDTQYF.

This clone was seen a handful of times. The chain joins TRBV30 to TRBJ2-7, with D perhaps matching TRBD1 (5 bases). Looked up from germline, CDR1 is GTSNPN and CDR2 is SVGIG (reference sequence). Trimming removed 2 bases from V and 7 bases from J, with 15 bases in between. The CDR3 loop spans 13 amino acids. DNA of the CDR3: TGTGCCTGGAGTCTGTTGGGGCGCCGGGAGCAGTACTTC. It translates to CAWSLLGRREQYF.

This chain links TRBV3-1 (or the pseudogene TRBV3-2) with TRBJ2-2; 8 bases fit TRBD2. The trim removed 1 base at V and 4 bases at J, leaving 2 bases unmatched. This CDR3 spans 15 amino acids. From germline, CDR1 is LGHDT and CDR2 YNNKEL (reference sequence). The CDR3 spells CASSQGAGVTGELFF. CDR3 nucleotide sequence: TGTGCCAGCAGCCAAGGAGCGGGGGTCACCGGGGAGCTGTTTTTT.

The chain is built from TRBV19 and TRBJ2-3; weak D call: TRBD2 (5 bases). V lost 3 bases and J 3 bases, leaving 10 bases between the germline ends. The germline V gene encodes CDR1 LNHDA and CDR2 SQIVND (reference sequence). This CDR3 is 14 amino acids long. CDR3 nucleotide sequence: TGTGCCAGTAGTATTCGAGCGGATACAGATACGCAGTATTTT. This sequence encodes CASSIRADTDTQYF.